Following are 3 T cell receptor beta chains from one sample sequenced in a study of T-cell memory formation after mild COVID-19. MiXCR, run by TCRdb on the 5' RACE reads, gives a single entry per CDR3 protein. The repertoire includes hundreds of thousands of distinct CDR3 sequences, 20% of them detected once, and approximately 8.4% sits in the top ten. The sample was PBMCs or a T cell subset sorted from them (not recorded which). The receptors were sampled from an adult woman who had mild COVID-19 (a few samples of this study predate the infection). Cell type and time point are not known.

V gene TRBV15 combines with J gene TRBJ2-3; TRBD1 aligns across 9 bases. Germline CDR1 LNHNV, CDR2 YYDKDF (reference sequence). This CDR3 is 16 amino acids long. With V trimmed by 0 bases and J by 3 bases, 4 bases remained unmatched. The CDR3 here is CATSRDEGQGTDTQYF. CDR3 sequence (DNA): TGTGCCACCAGCAGAGATGAAGGACAGGGGACAGATACGCAGTATTTT. Looking up the rest from reference TRBV15 and TRBJ2-3 gives the full variable domain: DAMVIQNPRYQVTQFGKPVTLSCSQTLNHNVMYWYQQKSSQAPKLLFHYYDKDFNNEADTPDNFQSRRPNTSFCFLDIRSPGLGDTAMYLCATSRDEGQGTDTQYFGPGTRLTVL.

In its sample, this clonotype was seen a few times. The rearrangement joins TRBV27 to TRBJ2-7; no firm D call. This CDR3 has 11 amino acids. Deletions cut 7 bases from V and 3 bases from J, with 7 bases between. CDR1 is MNHEY and CDR2 is SMNVEV in the germline V gene (reference sequence). The DNA for the CDR3 is TGTGCCAGCATGTCCGGCTACGAGCAGTACTTC. Residues: CASMSGYEQYF.

This clonotype occurred a few times. This sequence joins TRBV18 and TRBJ2-1; the D call may be TRBD1 or TRBD2 (5 bases each). Germline-derived CDR1 and CDR2 are KGHSH and LQKENI. There are 17 residues in the CDR3. Between the trimmed V and J ends, which lost 6 bases and 0 bases, there was a span of 18 bases. For the CDR3, the DNA is TGTGCCAGCTCGAGATGGGACCATCGGAGCTCCTACAATGAGCAGTTCTTC. The encoded protein is CASSRWDHRSSYNEQFF.